Below are 3 T cell receptor beta chains sequenced from a single sample in a study of T cell responses to AZD1222 COVID-19 vaccine. Measured with immunoSEQ multiplex PCR; TCRdb has only the in-frame clones, and not every one. There are about 140,000 clones in the sample; 80% to 90% occur only once, and 1.5% to 2% lies in the top ten. The specimen was peripheral blood, collected on day 0 of AZD1222 vaccination. The receptors were sampled from an adult in good health.

V gene TRBV5-6 combines with J gene TRBJ1-1, with 9 nucleotides matching TRBD1. V lost 4 bases to trimming and J lost 4 bases; unmatched junction nucleotides: 11. This CDR3 has 16 amino acids. In germline, CDR1 is SGHDT, CDR2 YYEEEE. The CDR3 spells CASSRPGTGTSTEAFF. The CDR3 nucleotides read TGTGCCAGCAGCCGTCCCGGGACAGGGACCTCCACTGAAGCTTTCTTT.

This sequence joins TRBV7-9 and TRBJ2-2, with TRBD2 identical over 8 bases. Trimming removed 0 bases from V and 5 bases from J; junction bases left unmatched: 2. Germline values: CDR1 SEHNR, CDR2 FQNEAQ (reference sequence). CDR3 size: 15 residues. CDR3 in DNA: TGTGCCAGCAGCTTAGCTCCTAGCGGGACCGGGGAGCTGTTTTTT. Protein: CASSLAPSGTGELFF.

The genes are TRBV2 and TRBJ1-1; TRBD1 might be the D (6 bases). Germline V gene lookup returns CDR1 SNHLY and CDR2 FYNNEI. Trimming pared 7 bases from V and 4 bases from J, leaving 7 bases between. The CDR3 is made up of 11 amino acids. CDR3 sequence: CASTGATEAFF. The CDR3 coding sequence is TGTGCCAGCACGGGGGCCACTGAAGCTTTCTTT.